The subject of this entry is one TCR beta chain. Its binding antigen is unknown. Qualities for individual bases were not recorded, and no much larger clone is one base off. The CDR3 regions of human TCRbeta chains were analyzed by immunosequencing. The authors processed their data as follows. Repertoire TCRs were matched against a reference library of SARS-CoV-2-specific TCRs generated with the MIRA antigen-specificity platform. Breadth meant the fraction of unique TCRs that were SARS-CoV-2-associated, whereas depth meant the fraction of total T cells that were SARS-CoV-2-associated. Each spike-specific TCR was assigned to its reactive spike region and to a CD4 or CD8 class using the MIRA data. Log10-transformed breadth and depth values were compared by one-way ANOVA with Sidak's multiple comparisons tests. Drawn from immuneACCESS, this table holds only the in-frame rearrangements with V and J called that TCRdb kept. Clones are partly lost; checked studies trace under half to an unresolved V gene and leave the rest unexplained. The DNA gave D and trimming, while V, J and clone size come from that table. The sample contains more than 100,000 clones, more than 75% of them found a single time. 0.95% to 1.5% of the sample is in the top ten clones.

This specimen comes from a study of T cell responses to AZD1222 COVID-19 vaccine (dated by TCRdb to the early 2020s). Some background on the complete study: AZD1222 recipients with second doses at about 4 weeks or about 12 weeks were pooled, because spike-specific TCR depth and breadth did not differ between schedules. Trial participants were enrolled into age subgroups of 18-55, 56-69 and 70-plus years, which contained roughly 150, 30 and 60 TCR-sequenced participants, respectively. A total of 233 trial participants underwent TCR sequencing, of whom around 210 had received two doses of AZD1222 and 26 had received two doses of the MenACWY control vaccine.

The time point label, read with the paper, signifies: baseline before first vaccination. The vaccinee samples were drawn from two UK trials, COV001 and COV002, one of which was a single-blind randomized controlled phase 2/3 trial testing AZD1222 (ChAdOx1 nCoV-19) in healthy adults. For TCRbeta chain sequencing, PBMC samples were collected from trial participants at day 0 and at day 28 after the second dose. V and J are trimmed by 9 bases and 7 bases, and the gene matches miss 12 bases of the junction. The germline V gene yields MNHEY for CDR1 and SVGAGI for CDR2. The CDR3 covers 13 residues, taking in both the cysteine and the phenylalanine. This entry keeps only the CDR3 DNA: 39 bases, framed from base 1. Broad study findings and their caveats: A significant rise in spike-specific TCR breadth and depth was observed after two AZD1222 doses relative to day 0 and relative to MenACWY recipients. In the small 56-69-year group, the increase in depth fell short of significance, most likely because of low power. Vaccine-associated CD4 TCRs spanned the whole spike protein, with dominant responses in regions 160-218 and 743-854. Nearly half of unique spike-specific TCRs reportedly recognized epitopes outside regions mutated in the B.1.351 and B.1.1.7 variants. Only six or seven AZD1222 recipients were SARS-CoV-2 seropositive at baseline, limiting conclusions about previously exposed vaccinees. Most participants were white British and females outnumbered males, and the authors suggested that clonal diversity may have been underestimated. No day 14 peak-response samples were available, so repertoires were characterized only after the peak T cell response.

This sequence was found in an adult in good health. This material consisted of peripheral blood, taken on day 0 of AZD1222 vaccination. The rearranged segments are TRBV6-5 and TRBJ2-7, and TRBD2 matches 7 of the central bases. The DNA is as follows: TGTGCCAGTAGACTGACTATGGGGGGGGAGCAGTACTTC. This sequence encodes CASRLTMGGEQYF.